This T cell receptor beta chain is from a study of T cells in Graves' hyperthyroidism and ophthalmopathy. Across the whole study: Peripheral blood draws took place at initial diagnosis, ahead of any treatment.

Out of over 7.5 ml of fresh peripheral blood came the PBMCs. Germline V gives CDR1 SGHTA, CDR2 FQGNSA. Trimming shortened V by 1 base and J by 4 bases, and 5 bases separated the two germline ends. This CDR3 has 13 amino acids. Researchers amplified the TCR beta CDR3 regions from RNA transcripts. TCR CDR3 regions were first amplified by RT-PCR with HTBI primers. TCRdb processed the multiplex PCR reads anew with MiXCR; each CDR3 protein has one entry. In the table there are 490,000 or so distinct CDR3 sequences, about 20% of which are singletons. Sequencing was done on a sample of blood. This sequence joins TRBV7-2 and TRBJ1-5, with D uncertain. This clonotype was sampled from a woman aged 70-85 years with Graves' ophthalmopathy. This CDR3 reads CASSLEQNQPQHF. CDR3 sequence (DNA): TGTGCCAGCAGCTTAGAGCAGAATCAGCCCCAGCATTTT.